The 4 T cell receptor beta chains below all came from one sample that was sequenced in a study of blood T cell dynamics during melanoma immunotherapy (TCRdb year 2020). Preparation of the library involved the immunoSEQ multiplex PCR assay. In TCRdb, the immuneACCESS table is reduced to in-frame sequences with V and J assigned. These tables do not hold every clone; where another copy was compared, an unresolved V gene accounts for under half, and the others remain unexplained. The sample includes some 16,000 clones, with around 85% observed a single time. In total, the top ten clones hold 4.6% of the sample. The intended sense of this specimen's time point label: pre-treatment baseline. The starting material was blood, obtained from a patient treated with checkpoint blockade. All receptors come from a human donor with melanoma.

V usage is TRBV2 and J usage is TRBJ2-2; TRBD2 matches at 11 bases. CDR1 and CDR2 from the germline V gene are SNHLY and FYNNEI. This CDR3 is 14 amino acids long. Trimming cost V 9 bases and J 5 bases; bases outside gene matches: 5. CDR3 loop: CASSGGAGTGELFF. The CDR3 nucleotides are TGTGCCAGTAGCGGGGGGGCCGGGACCGGGGAGCTGTTTTTT.

The rearrangement uses TRBV30 and TRBJ2-5, with D possibly TRBD2 on 6 matching bases. The CDR3 is 13 residues long. Trimming stripped 2 bases from V and 5 bases from J, with 12 bases between. Per the germline V gene, CDR1 is GTSNPN and CDR2 is SVGIG (reference sequence). The chain's CDR3 is CAWSTGTRETQYF. CDR3 bases: TGTGCCTGGAGTACCGGGACTCGCGAGACCCAGTACTTC.

The genes are TRBV4-2 and TRBJ1-5; the D is unclear. The CDR3 totals 14 residues. Germline assignment: CDR1 LGHNA and CDR2 YNFKEQ. Trimming removed 0 bases at V and 5 bases at J, with 8 bases between. CDR3 nucleotide sequence: TGTGCCAGCAGCCAAGATTTCGGGGATCAGCCCCAGCATTTT. Translating it yields CASSQDFGDQPQHF.

The CDR3 loop reads CASSAGTGPYGYTF. CDR3 nucleotides: TGTGCCAGCAGCGCCGGGACAGGACCTTATGGCTACACCTTC. The chain has TRBV14 and TRBJ1-2; TRBD1 aligns across 8 bases. V lost 5 bases and J lost 5; bases outside the gene matches: 7. The CDR3 has 14 amino acids. Germline CDR1 reads SGHDN; CDR2 reads FVKESK.